Shown below are 29 T cell receptor beta chains from a single sample sequenced in a study of T-cell memory formation after mild COVID-19 (dated by TCRdb to the early 2020s). Library prep was done by 5' RACE. For sequencing, an Illumina NovaSeq 6000 was employed. Clones were called with MiXCR by TCRdb after fastp trimmed the public reads at Q25, and only in-frame beta chains were retained. Merged by CDR3 protein, the rows form single entries marked with the most common genes and DNA. In all, the sample holds under 90,000 distinct CDR3 sequences, and 14% of those were seen once. The ten most abundant clones make up 25% to 35% of the sample. The sequencing sample was made of PBMCs or a T cell subset sorted from them (not recorded which). The receptors stem from an adult woman who had mild COVID-19 (a few samples of this study predate the infection). The sample titles of this study are shuffled in the database, so cell type and time point are left out; the donor was told from shared clones.

A few counts support this clonotype. This chain connects TRBV21-1 to TRBJ2-1; the table's D call of TRBD2 was not tested on the DNA. TRBV21-1 is deemed a pseudogene. This CDR3 spans 18 amino acids. The CDR3 protein is CASSKAGQSSGYTNEQFF. DNA for the CDR3: TGTGCCAGCAGCAAAGCGGGACAATCCTCGGGCTACACCAATGAGCAGTTCTTC.

CDR3 nucleotide sequence: TGTGCCAGCAGTCCCCGGGGACTAGCGGGAGGTAGCGAGCAGTTCTTC. Translation: CASSPRGLAGGSEQFF. This sequence joins TRBV28 and TRBJ2-1; 15 nucleotides match TRBD2. The CDR3 sequence is 16 residues long. Germline V gene lookup returns CDR1 MDHEN and CDR2 SYDVKM. Unmatched junction bases numbered 9, after V lost 5 bases and J lost 10 bases.

This clonotype was observed a handful of times. The J gene is TRBJ2-7, the V gene TRBV7-3; TRBD2 matches 7 bases. There are 15 residues in the CDR3. Germline CDR1 reads SGHTA; CDR2 reads FQGTGA. J was trimmed by 5 bases and V by 5 bases; bases with no gene match: 12. The CDR3 here is CASSPGLVGIDEQYF. CDR3 nucleotides: TGTGCCAGCAGCCCCGGACTAGTCGGGATCGACGAGCAGTACTTC.

V gene TRBV7-6 combines with J gene TRBJ2-1; D might be TRBD1 (6 bases). Germline V gene data show CDR1 as SGHVS and CDR2 as FNYEAQ. CDR3 length: 17 amino acids. Trimming removed 1 base from V and 1 base from J, with 14 bases in between. DNA of the CDR3: TGTGCCAGCAGCTTAGGGGGGCTGACCAATTCCTACAATGAGCAGTTCTTC. Amino acids: CASSLGGLTNSYNEQFF.

This clonotype was seen only a few times. The V and J genes are TRBV7-8 and TRBJ2-2; D is tentatively TRBD1 or TRBD2 (6 bases each). This CDR3 is 16 amino acids long. Trimming stripped 2 bases from V and 0 bases from J, with 10 bases between. Germline V lookup: CDR1 SGHVS, CDR2 FQNEAQ. CDR3 in DNA: TGTGCCAGCAGCTTAAACAGGGAGGCGAACACCGGGGAGCTGTTTTTT. The encoded protein is CASSLNREANTGELFF.

This clonotype was counted only a few times. The rearrangement uses TRBV18 and TRBJ2-7; 7 bases are a match to TRBD2. CDR1 and CDR2 (germline): KGHSH, LQKENI. This CDR3 contains 15 residues. The J segment lost 3 bases and the V segment lost 2 bases, leaving 7 bases of the junction unmatched. The CDR3 region is CASSPGGVPNYEQYF. The CDR3, as DNA: TGTGCCAGCTCACCAGGGGGGGTTCCCAACTACGAGCAGTACTTC.

This clonotype appeared a single time. The J gene is TRBJ2-3, the V gene TRBV12-3 or TRBV12-4, with 10 bases that match TRBD2. CDR3 length: 14 amino acids. The ends lost 5 bases at V and 3 bases at J; junction bases unmatched: 2. CDR3: CASSRTSGTDTQYF. The CDR3 DNA reads TGTGCCAGCAGTCGGACTAGCGGAACAGATACGCAGTATTTT.

V is TRBV19 and J is TRBJ1-5, with D possibly being TRBD1 (6 bases). V was cut by 7 bases and J by 3 bases, with 13 bases left in between. The CDR3 has 14 residues. Per germline, CDR1 LNHDA and CDR2 SQIVND (reference sequence). The CDR3 loop reads CASNDRNTNQPQHF. CDR3 coding DNA: TGTGCCAGTAATGACAGGAACACCAATCAGCCCCAGCATTTT.

This chain links TRBV6-2 or TRBV6-3 with TRBJ2-1; 11 bases align to TRBD2. Germline V gene sequence: CDR1 MNHEY, CDR2 SVGEGT. CDR3 length: 15 residues. Trimming cost V 6 bases and J 8 bases; bases outside gene matches: 9. The DNA of the CDR3 is TGTGCCAGCAGGGTTACTAGCGGGAGTAGCTATGAGCAGTTCTTC. Protein: CASRVTSGSSYEQFF.

The sample holds a few counts of this clonotype. The chain is built from TRBV12-3 or TRBV12-4 and TRBJ1-1; a possible D gene is TRBD1 (5 bases). This CDR3 is 14 amino acids long. Trimming cost V 4 bases and J 6 bases, with 15 bases left between them. CDR3 sequence reads: CASSSGLGDAEAFF. The DNA of the CDR3 is TGTGCCAGCAGTTCGGGGTTGGGGGACGCTGAAGCTTTCTTT.

The chain carries TRBV29-1 and TRBJ2-7; 7 nucleotides agree with TRBD1. Germline V gene sequence: CDR1 SQVTM, CDR2 ANQGSEA. The CDR3 has 16 amino acids. V lost 0 bases and J lost 2; bases outside the gene matches: 10. The CDR3, as DNA: TGCAGCGTTGAAGAACCAACGTCCGGGACAGCCTACGAGCAGTACTTC. Protein product: CSVEEPTSGTAYEQYF.

V is TRBV5-1 and J is TRBJ2-7; tentative D call: TRBD2 (6 bases). Germline V gene sequence: CDR1 SGHRS, CDR2 YFSETQ. V was shortened by 4 bases and J by 5 bases, with 16 bases between the two germline ends. This CDR3 has 14 residues. The CDR3 loop is CASSQLGLLDEQYF. In nucleotides, the CDR3 is TGCGCCAGCAGCCAACTTGGACTACTGGACGAGCAGTACTTC.

The gene calls are TRBV12-3 or TRBV12-4 and TRBJ2-1, with D perhaps TRBD2 (6 bases). The germline V and J ends were trimmed by 6 bases and 9 bases, with 21 bases remaining between them. This CDR3 is built from 15 residues. CDR3 nucleotides: TGTGCCAGCAGCGACTCGGCGGGAATGATCAGTGAGCAGTTCTTC. Protein product: CASSDSAGMISEQFF.

This clonotype has a handful of counts. The chain joins TRBV27 to TRBJ2-7, with 14 bases aligning to TRBD2. Germline V lookup: CDR1 MNHEY, CDR2 SMNVEV (reference sequence). The CDR3 is 15 amino acids. The trim removed 5 bases at V and 2 bases at J, leaving 2 bases unmatched. Here the CDR3 DNA reads TGTGCCAGCAGTCCGACTAGCGGGAGGGCCTACGAGCAGTACTTC. Its translation is CASSPTSGRAYEQYF.

The rearrangement links TRBV5-1 to TRBJ1-5, with D perhaps matching TRBD1 (5 bases). Germline V lookup: CDR1 SGHRS, CDR2 YFSETQ. The ends were cut back, 4 bases at V and 9 bases at J, with 17 bases in the middle. The CDR3 length is 14 residues. The CDR3: CASSPNQGSGPQHF. In nucleotides, the CDR3 is TGCGCCAGCAGCCCCAACCAGGGTTCGGGGCCCCAGCATTTT.

This clonotype was counted a few times. The chain carries TRBV29-1 and TRBJ2-7; D assignment may be TRBD1 or TRBD2 (6 bases each). V lost 7 bases, J lost 3 bases, and 31 bases lay in between. From germline, CDR1 is SQVTM and CDR2 ANQGSEA. This CDR3 comprises 18 residues. This CDR3 reads CSALRGVLDAGRGYEQYF. The CDR3 DNA reads as TGCAGCGCCCTGAGGGGGGTCCTCGATGCGGGCCGGGGCTACGAGCAGTACTTC.

There are a few counts of this clonotype. The V and J genes are TRBV5-1 and TRBJ2-3; D might be TRBD2 (6 bases). Trimming removed 0 bases at V and 6 bases at J, with 14 bases between. Germline-derived CDR1 and CDR2 are SGHRS and YFSETQ. This CDR3 has 15 residues. CDR3 sequence (DNA): TGCGCCAGCAGCTTGGCCGTCGGGGGAGAGGATACGCAGTATTTT. It is translated as CASSLAVGGEDTQYF.

This clonotype appeared a few times. The V gene is TRBV30, the J gene TRBJ2-1; the D call may be TRBD1 or TRBD2 (5 bases each). V was shortened by 4 bases and J by 7 bases, with 17 bases between the two germline ends. The CDR3 runs 14 residues. Germline V lookup: CDR1 GTSNPN, CDR2 SVGIG (reference sequence). The CDR3 DNA reads TGTGCCTGGATGGCACAAGTGGGGACGAATGAGCAGTTCTTC. Its translation: CAWMAQVGTNEQFF.

The V and J genes are TRBV5-1 and TRBJ2-2; D not resolved. This CDR3 comprises 16 residues. Germline lookup yields CDR1 SGHRS and CDR2 YFSETQ. Trimming stripped 4 bases from V and 4 bases from J, with 17 bases between. The CDR3 region is CASSPPTPGLTGELFF. Here the CDR3 DNA reads TGCGCCAGCAGCCCACCTACACCGGGTCTCACCGGGGAGCTGTTTTTT.

Only one count was recorded for this clonotype. V gene TRBV27 combines with J gene TRBJ2-3; D possibly corresponds to TRBD2 (5 bases). The CDR3 is 14 amino acids. V dropped 7 bases and J dropped 6 bases, with 17 bases sitting between them. Germline V gives CDR1 MNHEY, CDR2 SMNVEV (reference sequence). CDR3 in DNA: TGTGCCAGCACCCTCCGGGAAGATTTCGATACGCAGTATTTT. Protein sequence: CASTLREDFDTQYF.

Only a few counts were recorded for this clonotype. The chain employs TRBV4-1 and TRBJ2-3; weak D call: TRBD1 (6 bases). V lost 0 bases, J lost 9 bases, and 13 bases lay in between. Germline CDR1 is MGHRA and CDR2 is YSYEKL. The CDR3 length is 14 residues. The CDR3 loop reads CASSQEGGRTTQYF. Here the CDR3 DNA reads TGCGCCAGCAGCCAAGAAGGGGGAAGGACCACGCAGTATTTT.

This clonotype appeared a few times. This chain joins TRBV6-5 and TRBJ1-2; no reliable D call. The ends were cut back, 5 bases at V and 8 bases at J, with 12 bases in the middle. This CDR3 has 12 residues. Germline CDR1 reads MNHEY; CDR2 reads SVGAGI. The CDR3 region is CASSREGRGYTF. CDR3 coding DNA: TGTGCCAGCAGTAGAGAAGGGCGCGGCTACACCTTC.

This clonotype was seen only a few times. The chain uses TRBV24-1 and TRBJ2-4, with 7 nucleotides matching TRBD1. V shed 5 bases and J 15 bases; nucleotides not matched to a gene: 15. The CDR3 is made up of 14 amino acids. Germline V gene data show CDR1 as KGHDR and CDR2 as SFDVKD. DNA for the CDR3: TGTGCCACCAGTGCCACGGGGACAGAGCCTCTAGGGTACTTC. Its translation: CATSATGTEPLGYF.

This clonotype was counted between two and nine times. The rearrangement uses TRBV12-3 or TRBV12-4 and TRBJ2-5, with 9 bases lining up with TRBD2. This CDR3 region has 16 residues. The ends lost 1 base at V and 5 bases at J; junction bases unmatched: 8. The CDR3 bases are TGTGCCAGCAGTTTAGGCGGGAGGGCCTCGGTGGAGACCCAGTACTTC. It yields the protein CASSLGGRASVETQYF.

The J gene is TRBJ2-1, the V gene TRBV25-1, with 8 bases identical to TRBD2. The J segment lost 10 bases and the V segment lost 4 bases, leaving 12 bases of the junction unmatched. In germline, CDR1 is MGHDK, CDR2 SYGVNS. The CDR3 has 15 residues. CDR3 DNA sequence: TGTGCCAGCAGTGTAACCCTTGGCGGGGGGTCCGAGCAGTTCTTC. This gives the protein CASSVTLGGGSEQFF.

This clonotype was recorded many times. The rearrangement links TRBV27 to TRBJ2-5, with a tentative D call TRBD1 (5 bases). CDR3 length: 16 amino acids. CDR1 and CDR2 (germline): MNHEY, SMNVEV (reference sequence). The V end was cut by 0 bases, the J end by 0 bases, with 11 bases between. The CDR3 region is CASSLSFQGYQETQYF. CDR3 nucleotide sequence: TGTGCCAGCAGTTTATCATTCCAGGGCTACCAAGAGACCCAGTACTTC.

This rearrangement joins TRBV27 to TRBJ2-3; D call uncertain. Trimming took off 3 bases at V and 2 bases at J, with 9 bases between the two ends. This CDR3 contains 14 residues. Germline loops: CDR1 MNHEY, CDR2 SMNVEV (reference sequence). The CDR3 loop reads CASSFGSTTDTQYF. Here the CDR3 DNA reads TGTGCCAGCAGTTTCGGCTCTACCACAGATACGCAGTATTTT.

This clonotype was picked up a small number of times. The chain carries TRBV11-2 and TRBJ2-1; D perhaps matches TRBD2 (6 bases). Germline V CDR1 and CDR2: SGHAT, FQNNGV. The CDR3 covers 12 residues. V dropped 5 bases and J dropped 8 bases, with 10 bases sitting between them. The CDR3 protein is CASSGGSDEQFF. The CDR3 DNA is TGTGCCAGCAGCGGGGGGAGCGATGAGCAGTTCTTC.

The chain couples TRBV12-3 or TRBV12-4 to TRBJ2-1, with D perhaps matching TRBD2 (7 bases). This CDR3 has 17 residues. V was cut by 7 bases and J by 3 bases, with 22 bases left in between. The CDR3 sequence: CASTLRGPSGYYNEQFF. As DNA, the CDR3 is TGTGCCAGCACCCTGCGGGGGCCCTCGGGCTACTACAATGAGCAGTTCTTC.